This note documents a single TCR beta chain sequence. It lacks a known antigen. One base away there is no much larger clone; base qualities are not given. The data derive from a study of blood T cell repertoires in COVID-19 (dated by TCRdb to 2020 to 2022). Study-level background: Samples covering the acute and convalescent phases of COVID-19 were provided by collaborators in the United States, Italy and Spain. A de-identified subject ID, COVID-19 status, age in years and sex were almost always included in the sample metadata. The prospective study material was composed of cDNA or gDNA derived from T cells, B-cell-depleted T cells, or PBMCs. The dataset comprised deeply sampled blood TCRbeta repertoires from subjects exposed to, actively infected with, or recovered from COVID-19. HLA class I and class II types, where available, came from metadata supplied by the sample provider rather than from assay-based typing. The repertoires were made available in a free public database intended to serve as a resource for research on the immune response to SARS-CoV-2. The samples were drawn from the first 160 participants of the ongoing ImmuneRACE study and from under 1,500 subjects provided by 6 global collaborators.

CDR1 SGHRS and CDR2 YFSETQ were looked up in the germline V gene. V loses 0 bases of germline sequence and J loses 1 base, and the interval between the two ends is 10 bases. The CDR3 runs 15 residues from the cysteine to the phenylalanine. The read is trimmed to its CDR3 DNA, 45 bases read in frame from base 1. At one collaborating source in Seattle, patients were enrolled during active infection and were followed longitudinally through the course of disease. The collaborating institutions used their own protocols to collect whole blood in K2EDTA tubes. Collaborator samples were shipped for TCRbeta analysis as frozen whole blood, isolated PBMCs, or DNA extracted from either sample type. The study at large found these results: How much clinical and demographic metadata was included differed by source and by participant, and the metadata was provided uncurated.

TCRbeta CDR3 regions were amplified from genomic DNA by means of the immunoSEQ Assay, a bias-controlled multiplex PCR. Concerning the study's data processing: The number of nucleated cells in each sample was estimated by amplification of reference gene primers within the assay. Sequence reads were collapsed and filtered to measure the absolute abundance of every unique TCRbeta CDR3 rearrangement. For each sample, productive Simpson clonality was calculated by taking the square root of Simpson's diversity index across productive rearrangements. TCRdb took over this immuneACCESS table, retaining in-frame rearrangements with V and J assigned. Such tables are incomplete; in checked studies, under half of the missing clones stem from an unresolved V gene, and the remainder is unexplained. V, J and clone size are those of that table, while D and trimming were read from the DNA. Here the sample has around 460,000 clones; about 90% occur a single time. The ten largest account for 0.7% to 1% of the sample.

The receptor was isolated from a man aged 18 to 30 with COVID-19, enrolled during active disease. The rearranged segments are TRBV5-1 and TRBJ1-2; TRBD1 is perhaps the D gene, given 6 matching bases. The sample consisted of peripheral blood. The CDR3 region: CASSLGLGGNYGYTF. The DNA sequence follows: TGCGCCAGCAGCTTGGGGTTAGGGGGTAACTATGGCTACACCTTC.